The T cell receptor beta chain under discussion was sequenced for a study of Ad26.COV2.S vaccination and SARS-CoV-2 variants (dated by TCRdb to about 2021). General notes on the study: Donors in the vaccine arm were drawn from COV1001, a phase I-IIa trial of Ad26.COV2.S in healthy adults that was multicentre, randomized, double-blind and placebo-controlled. Ad26.COV2.S was administered intramuscularly at 5 x 10^10 or 1 x 10^11 viral particles, either as a single shot or as two shots given 56 days apart. The specificity and breadth of SARS-CoV-2-reactive T cell receptors after Ad26.COV2.S vaccination were assessed by TCRbeta repertoire sequencing. The TCR-sequenced set comprised around 30 samples: around 20 Ad26.COV2.S vaccine recipients, 5 placebo recipients and 8 SARS-CoV-2 convalescent individuals. Participants in the trial were split at random into five groups of five each, receiving low-dose or high-dose Ad26.COV2.S once or twice, or else placebo on both occasions. Investigators remained blinded to trial group allocation during experiments and outcome assessment.

Read against the paper, the sample's treatment or condition label means: some 20 received Ad26.COV2.S at low or high dose, single or two shots; roughly 5 received placebo; per-sample allocation not given. Repertoires of vaccine and placebo recipients were sequenced from samples collected on day 63 after the first injection. Cohort 1b enrolled roughly 25 adults aged 18-55 years at a single site in Boston, USA, between 29 July and 7 August 2020. Ad26.COV2.S was a replication-incompetent adenovirus type 26 vector expressing a prefusion-stabilized SARS-CoV-2 spike protein from the original Wuhan strain. In this sample, this clone turned up a few times. Its cognate antigen has yet to be identified. No much larger clonotype is one base removed from it; base qualities were not supplied. The immunoSEQ Assay was used to sequence TCRbeta CDR3 regions. After extraction, genomic DNA underwent amplification by bias-controlled multiplex PCR, followed by high-throughput sequencing. In the paper's pipeline: Collapsing and filtering of sequences were performed to quantify the absolute abundance of each unique TCRbeta CDR3 region. Usable DNA was measured by amplifying reference genes present in all nucleated cells, and TCRbeta template counts were normalized to that usable DNA to estimate T cell fraction. Repertoire TCRs were annotated as SARS-CoV-2-specific by exact matching of V gene, CDR3 amino acid sequence and J gene to a known reactive TCR set. The reference SARS-CoV-2 TCR set was derived from MIRA and filtered for enrichment in COVID-19-positive ImmuneCODE repertoires, a step that removed public or cross-reactive TCRs. Using the MIRA antigens, annotated TCRs were further analysed by specific ORF or by position within an ORF. Depth was the summed frequency of annotated unique rearrangements, while breadth was defined as annotated unique rearrangements over total unique productive rearrangements. Group comparisons of TCR breadth used two-sided Wilcoxon rank-sum tests. TCRdb's version of the immuneACCESS table is confined to in-frame rearrangements and falls short of the full clone set. An unresolved V gene accounts for under half of the shortfall where checked; the remainder is of unknown origin. Clonal size and the V and J genes are those of that table, whereas D and trimming came from the DNA. The sample records 350,000 to 400,000 clones, 75% to 90% of which are singletons. The top ten hold approximately 1.9% of the sample.

The investigation overall reported the following: Comparing responses between vaccine doses or regimens was not something the study was powered to do. After vaccination, spike-specific CD8+ and CD4+ T cell responses were reported to show substantial breadth. Comparable non-spike TCR breadth was observed between vaccine and placebo recipients, consistent with only spike being contained in the vaccine. According to the authors, total T cell responses may have been underestimated by the TCR breadth and depth analyses. Spike-specific TCR breadth was higher in Ad26.COV2.S recipients than in placebo recipients (P = 0.0014).

CDR1 is given as SGHNT and CDR2 as YYREEE, both from the germline V gene (reference sequence). Compared with germline, V lacks 5 bases and J lacks 6 bases; bases without a gene match: 4. The CDR3 sequence holds 15 residues, the cysteine and phenylalanine included. This entry keeps only the CDR3 DNA: 45 bases, framed from base 1. Sequencing was performed on peripheral blood, taken in a trial of Ad26.COV2.S vaccine versus placebo. The chain links TRBV5-4 with TRBJ2-2; 13 of the junction bases match TRBD2. This TCR was sampled from a person aged 18-60 years who received the Ad26.COV2.S COVID-19 vaccine or a placebo. The CDR3 region reads CASRSGLAGAGELFF. In nucleotide form, the sequence is TGTGCCAGCAGATCAGGACTAGCGGGAGCCGGGGAGCTGTTTTTT.